A single sample gave rise to the 17 T cell receptor beta chains below, sequenced in a study of CD8 T cells in Susac syndrome. A quantity of about 0.45 to 1 ug RNA underwent reverse transcription using random hexamers. TCRdb re-called the immunoSEQ multiplex PCR reads through MiXCR, storing one row per CDR3 protein. The sample carries around 190,000 distinct CDR3 sequences, 85% to 95% recorded once. The sample was CD4+ T cells from PBMCs. These receptor sequences come from a human donor in good health.

This chain links TRBV27 with TRBJ2-3; TRBD1 matches 8 bases. V was clipped by 8 bases and J by 0 bases; unmatched bases: 10. In germline, CDR1 is MNHEY, CDR2 SMNVEV (reference sequence). This CDR3 is 16 amino acids long. The CDR3 DNA is TGTGCCAGCCGGAGGGGGACAGGAGCTAGCACAGATACGCAGTATTTT. Its protein is CASRRGTGASTDTQYF.

The chain uses TRBV29-1 and TRBJ2-1; TRBD2 matches at 9 bases. CDR1 is SQVTM, CDR2 ANQGSEA, per germline. With 8 bases clipped from V and 7 bases from J, the junction kept 6 bases outside the gene matches. The CDR3 has 12 amino acids. Written as DNA, the CDR3 is TGCAGCTCAACTAGCGGGCGAAATGAGCAGTTCTTC. Amino acids: CSSTSGRNEQFF.

DNA of the CDR3: TGTGCCAGCAGCGGCCAAGGACAGGTGGACACCGGGGAGCTGTTTTTT. This codes for CASSGQGQVDTGELFF. The rearrangement uses TRBV9 and TRBJ2-2, with TRBD1 matching over 7 bases. Germline V gene data show CDR1 as SGDLS and CDR2 as YYNGEE. This CDR3 is 16 amino acids long. The V gene end was trimmed by 3 bases and the J gene end by 3 bases; junction bases not matched to a gene: 8.

V gene TRBV6-2 or TRBV6-3 combines with J gene TRBJ2-2, with D possibly being TRBD1 or TRBD2 (5 bases each). V lost 7 bases, J lost 2 bases, and 20 bases lay in between. The CDR3 length is 17 residues. Germline V lookup: CDR1 MNHEY, CDR2 SVGEGT. CDR3 protein: CASIHSPGQGNTGELFF. CDR3 bases: TGTGCCAGCATTCACTCACCGGGGCAAGGTAACACCGGGGAGCTGTTTTTT.

The V gene is TRBV4-3, the J gene TRBJ2-1; perhaps D is TRBD1 or TRBD2 (7 bases each). CDR1 LGHNA and CDR2 YSLEER come from the germline V gene. The CDR3 covers 16 residues. V dropped 0 bases and J dropped 2 bases, with 11 bases sitting between them. CDR3 sequence (DNA): TGCGCCAGCAGCCAAGAGCAGGGGGGGCCCTACAATGAGCAGTTCTTC. Translated: CASSQEQGGPYNEQFF.

The genes are TRBV29-1 and TRBJ1-2; 10 bases are shared with TRBD1. The V segment lost 3 bases and the J segment 6 bases; nucleotides outside the gene matches: 7. CDR3 length equals 14 residues. CDR1 and CDR2 from the germline V gene are SQVTM and ANQGSEA. CDR3: CSVDSGTGVNGYTF. Written as DNA, the CDR3 is TGCAGCGTTGATTCCGGGACAGGGGTCAATGGCTACACCTTC.

This clonotype was detected once. The chain carries TRBV12-3 or TRBV12-4 and TRBJ2-1; 7 bases are shared with TRBD1. The CDR3 length is 13 residues. The J segment lost 6 bases and the V segment lost 9 bases, leaving 8 bases of the junction unmatched. The chain's CDR3 is CASYDRVRNEQFF. The DNA for the CDR3 is TGTGCCAGTTACGACAGGGTTCGCAATGAGCAGTTCTTC.

V gene TRBV11-2 combines with J gene TRBJ2-7, with D possibly TRBD1 on 6 matching bases. Germline V gives CDR1 SGHAT, CDR2 FQNNGV. The CDR3 is 16 residues long. The V and J ends lost 4 bases and 2 bases respectively, with 18 bases between them. The CDR3 coding sequence is TGTGCCAGCAGCTACCTTGTTACGGCAGGGGCCTACGAGCAGTACTTC. Translation gives CASSYLVTAGAYEQYF.

V gene TRBV7-2 combines with J gene TRBJ1-6, with D unclear. The CDR3 has 14 residues. Germline V CDR1 and CDR2: SGHTA, FQGNSA. V was cut by 2 bases and J by 14 bases, with 16 bases left in between. The CDR3 protein is CASSLWVEVETLHF. DNA for the CDR3: TGTGCCAGCAGCTTATGGGTGGAGGTTGAGACCCTCCACTTT.

This chain joins TRBV29-1 and TRBJ2-7, with D perhaps assigned TRBD1 or TRBD2 (5 bases each). Germline V CDR1 and CDR2: SQVTM, ANQGSEA. Trimming shortened V by 5 bases and J by 2 bases, and 13 bases separated the two germline ends. The CDR3 loop spans 13 amino acids. CDR3 DNA sequence: TGCAGCGTTCCCGGGACCGGGGCCTACGAGCAGTACTTC. Translation: CSVPGTGAYEQYF.

The chain couples TRBV6-5 to TRBJ2-7, with a weak D call TRBD1 (6 bases). V was clipped by 6 bases and J by 2 bases, with 11 bases between them. This CDR3 is 13 amino acids long. Germline V CDR1 and CDR2: MNHEY, SVGAGI. CDR3 coding DNA: TGTGCCAGCAGCCGAGGACAGCCCTACGAGCAGTACTTC. It translates to CASSRGQPYEQYF.

This chain uses TRBV25-1 with TRBJ2-7; tentatively, D is TRBD1 or TRBD2 (5 bases each). Trimming left V 1 base short and J 6 bases short, with 7 bases between. Germline lookup yields CDR1 MGHDK and CDR2 SYGVNS. This CDR3 comprises 12 residues. The CDR3 loop is CASSESGSEQYF. DNA for the CDR3: TGTGCCAGCAGTGAATCAGGGAGCGAGCAGTACTTC.

This clonotype was observed once. The chain links TRBV3-1 to TRBJ1-2, with 10 bases identical to TRBD1. The germline V gene has CDR1 LGHDT and CDR2 YNNKEL (reference sequence). The CDR3 contains 16 residues. The V and J ends lost 3 bases and 4 bases, in that order; junction bases with no gene match: 8. For the CDR3, the DNA is TGTGCCAGCAGCCACGTAAGGACAGGGGGTGGCTATGGCTACACCTTC. Protein sequence: CASSHVRTGGGYGYTF.

CDR3 sequence (DNA): TGTGCCACCAGCCCTGGGGAGACCCAGTACTTC. It codes for CATSPGETQYF. The rearrangement links TRBV24-1 to TRBJ2-5; D is unclear. The V gene's germline CDR1 is KGHDR and CDR2 SFDVKD. Between the trimmed V and J ends, which lost 7 bases and 5 bases, there was a span of 7 bases. The CDR3 has 11 residues.

J is TRBJ2-7 and V is TRBV5-1; TRBD1 agrees at 9 bases. Looked up from germline, CDR1 is SGHRS and CDR2 is YFSETQ. The CDR3 has 16 residues. V shed 0 bases, J shed 6 bases, and the junction held 10 bases outside the gene matches. Written as DNA, the CDR3 is TGCGCCAGCAGCTTGGCACCGGGACAGGGTGTCTCCGAGCAGTACTTC. It translates to CASSLAPGQGVSEQYF.

The CDR3 region has the DNA TGCAGTGCAACAATCGACAGGAACACTGAAGCTTTCTTT. It is translated as CSATIDRNTEAFF. This rearrangement joins TRBV20-1 to TRBJ1-1; the D gene is possibly TRBD1 (5 bases). This CDR3 contains 13 residues. V was cut by 6 bases and J by 1 base, with 12 bases left in between. Germline CDR1 reads DFQATT; CDR2 reads SNEGSKA (reference sequence).

The chain carries TRBV29-1 and TRBJ2-7; D remains ambiguous. Per germline, CDR1 SQVTM and CDR2 ANQGSEA. This CDR3 is 11 amino acids long. Deletions cut 4 bases from V and 0 bases from J, with 4 bases between. CDR3 nucleotides: TGCAGCGTTGCCAACTCCTACGAGCAGTACTTC. Residues: CSVANSYEQYF.